The 18 T cell receptor beta chains reported below all come from one sample, sequenced in a study of T cells after yellow fever vaccination (dated by TCRdb to between 2019 and 2020). Library generation was performed with 5' RACE. Sequencer: Illumina NovaSeq 6000. TCRdb's own reprocessing of the public reads used fastp at Q25 and MiXCR and kept productive beta chains. Identical CDR3 proteins give one entry, which carries the most common genes and DNA. Within this sample are 250,000 to 400,000 distinct CDR3 sequences, with approximately 4% of them counted one time only. The top ten hold roughly 25% of the sample. Sample treatment or condition, as interpreted from the label and publication: live attenuated yellow fever vaccine strain. The sequencing used PBMCs, collected 5 days after the yellow fever booster vaccination. These TCRs come from a man younger than 35 who received the YFV17D yellow fever vaccine.

This sequence joins TRBV7-2 and TRBJ1-5, with D maybe TRBD1 (6 bases). The V end was cut by 2 bases, the J end by 0 bases, with 11 bases between. Germline CDR1 reads SGHTA; CDR2 reads FQGNSA. CDR3 length equals 16 residues. CDR3 loop: CASSLRDIGSNQPQHF. The CDR3 region has the DNA TGTGCCAGCAGCTTAAGGGACATCGGTAGCAATCAGCCCCAGCATTTT.

J is TRBJ2-3 and V is TRBV7-2, with TRBD2 as a possible D gene (7 bases). V was clipped by 5 bases and J by 1 base, with 13 bases between them. In germline, CDR1 is SGHTA, CDR2 FQGNSA. This CDR3 has 15 amino acids. The CDR3 DNA reads TGTGCCAGCAGCAACCAAGGGGGGGGCACAGATACGCAGTATTTT. Translation gives CASSNQGGGTDTQYF.

This clonotype was observed a few times. The chain links TRBV4-1 to TRBJ2-1; 11 bases are a match to TRBD1. CDR1 and CDR2 from the germline V gene are MGHRA and YSYEKL. The V gene end was trimmed by 1 base and the J gene end by 10 bases; junction bases not matched to a gene: 6. This CDR3 spans 15 amino acids. The CDR3 spells CASSQGTGGWSEQFF. The CDR3 DNA is TGCGCCAGCAGCCAAGGGACAGGGGGCTGGTCCGAGCAGTTCTTC.

A few counts support this clonotype. The chain is built from TRBV5-1 and TRBJ2-3, with 13 bases matching TRBD2. The V gene's germline CDR1 is SGHRS and CDR2 YFSETQ. This CDR3 contains 16 residues. J lost 2 bases, V lost 4 bases, and 4 bases had no gene match. CDR3 region: CASSVGLAGLTDTQYF. The CDR3 DNA sequence: TGCGCCAGCAGCGTGGGACTAGCGGGGCTCACAGATACGCAGTATTTT.

At least ten counts were recorded for this clonotype. This chain uses TRBV5-1 with TRBJ2-1, with 8 positions matching TRBD1. The CDR3 length is 13 residues. Losses at the gene ends were 7 bases for V and 1 base for J; bases not matched to a gene: 1. Per germline, CDR1 SGHRS and CDR2 YFSETQ. Here the CDR3 reads CASGQGSYNEQFF. CDR3 DNA sequence: TGCGCCAGCGGACAGGGATCCTACAATGAGCAGTTCTTC.

This clonotype has more than one count but fewer than ten. The rearrangement links TRBV5-5 to TRBJ1-4, with 11 bases matching TRBD1. This CDR3 comprises 14 residues. Trimming at V came to 3 bases and at J to 7 bases, leaving 2 bases not matched to a gene. CDR1 SGHKS and CDR2 YYEKEE come from the germline V gene (reference sequence). The CDR3 sequence: CASSWGQGVEKLFF. Written as DNA, the CDR3 is TGTGCCAGCAGCTGGGGACAGGGGGTTGAAAAACTGTTTTTT.

The chain uses TRBV6-4 and TRBJ2-1; no clear D. This CDR3 region has 11 residues. Trimming cost V 6 bases and J 6 bases, with 6 bases left between them. Looked up from germline, CDR1 is MRHNA and CDR2 is SNTAGT. CDR3 coding DNA: TGTGCCAGCAGCAATAGCAATGAGCAGTTCTTC. Its translation: CASSNSNEQFF.

This clonotype was picked up many times. The CDR3 region is CASSLLAPNRLRADSTDTQYF. The DNA of the CDR3 is TGTGCCAGCAGTTTACTAGCCCCTAACCGTCTGAGGGCGGATAGCACAGATACGCAGTATTTT. The chain joins TRBV12-3 or TRBV12-4 to TRBJ2-3, with D possibly being TRBD2 (5 bases). The CDR3 spans 21 residues. V lost 2 bases to trimming and J lost 0 bases, with 27 bases between them.

V is TRBV3-1 and J is TRBJ1-2; possibly TRBD1 for D (6 bases). The germline V gene has CDR1 LGHDT and CDR2 YNNKEL (reference sequence). Deletions cut 3 bases from V and 7 bases from J, with 12 bases between. This CDR3 comprises 13 residues. This chain's CDR3 is CASSHNRVAGYTF. For the CDR3, the DNA is TGTGCCAGCAGCCACAACAGGGTGGCTGGCTACACCTTC.

The V and J genes are TRBV5-4 and TRBJ2-3; D is possibly TRBD1 (8 bases). CDR1 and CDR2 from the germline V gene are SGHNT and YYREEE (reference sequence). The CDR3 is 17 residues long. Trimming left V 5 bases short and J 5 bases short, with 24 bases between. The chain's CDR3 is CASRGIPGGRGQDTQYF. The CDR3 nucleotides are TGTGCCAGCAGGGGGATTCCGGGAGGCAGGGGGCAAGATACGCAGTATTTT.

Many counts were recorded for this clonotype. The chain has TRBV10-3 and TRBJ1-1, with D possibly TRBD1 on 5 matching bases. This CDR3 is 14 amino acids long. In germline, CDR1 is ENHRY, CDR2 SYGVKD. The V end lost 4 bases, the J end lost 1 base, and 10 bases lay between the germline ends. The DNA of the CDR3 is TGTGCCATCAGTGCTGTGACAGAGAACACTGAAGCTTTCTTT. It encodes CAISAVTENTEAFF.

This clonotype was seen only a few times. The rearrangement links TRBV7-3 to TRBJ2-1, with TRBD2 matching over 13 bases. V shed 5 bases and J 4 bases; nucleotides not matched to a gene: 8. The CDR3 is made up of 17 amino acids. Germline V gene lookup returns CDR1 SGHTA and CDR2 FQGTGA. CDR3 in DNA: TGTGCCAGCAGCAATTACGGGACTAGCGGGGCATACAATGAGCAGTTCTTC. It is translated as CASSNYGTSGAYNEQFF.

This clonotype was detected many times. Without the conserved terminal phenylalanine or tryptophan, this CDR3 likely stems from a read error. The DNA is omitted, as the CDR3 cannot be located on it reliably, and the CDR3 follows TCRdb's listing. The rearrangement links TRBV5-4 to TRBJ2-1; the table's D call, TRBD1, was not checked against the DNA. Germline CDR1 reads SGHNT; CDR2 reads YYREEE (reference sequence). The CDR3 adds up to 12 amino acids, both ends counted. The CDR3 reads CASSSGTGGFRV.

The rearrangement uses TRBV7-2 and TRBJ1-2; 9 bases line up with TRBD1. The CDR3 is 14 residues long. With 6 bases clipped from V and 4 bases from J, the junction kept 6 bases outside the gene matches. Germline V lookup: CDR1 SGHTA, CDR2 FQGNSA. The CDR3: CASSAGTGPYGYTF. The CDR3, as DNA: TGTGCCAGCAGTGCCGGGACAGGGCCCTATGGCTACACCTTC.

This clonotype was counted a few times. This chain joins TRBV20-1 and TRBJ2-2; TRBD2 matches at 9 bases. The V gene's germline CDR1 is DFQATT and CDR2 SNEGSKA (reference sequence). The J segment lost 5 bases and the V segment lost 0 bases, leaving 7 bases of the junction unmatched. This CDR3 region has 16 residues. CDR3 residues: CSARDILAGRTGELFF. CDR3 coding DNA: TGCAGTGCTAGAGATATCCTAGCGGGGAGGACCGGGGAGCTGTTTTTT.

This clonotype was found a few times. The chain joins TRBV18 to TRBJ2-3; 9 bases match TRBD2. The CDR3 sequence is 17 residues long. The germline V gene encodes CDR1 KGHSH and CDR2 LQKENI. With V trimmed by 0 bases and J by 1 base, 5 bases remained unmatched. The CDR3 DNA follows: TGTGCCAGCTCACCACCTTCTAGCGGGGCCCGCACAGATACGCAGTATTTT. Its translation is CASSPPSSGARTDTQYF.

This clonotype was seen a few times. The rearrangement joins TRBV19 to TRBJ2-2, with unresolved D. CDR1 LNHDA and CDR2 SQIVND come from the germline V gene (reference sequence). This CDR3 is built from 14 residues. V gave up 2 bases and J gave up 7 bases, with 11 bases separating them. The chain's CDR3 is CASSILGLGGELFF. In DNA, the CDR3 is TGTGCCAGTAGTATATTGGGATTAGGCGGGGAGCTGTTTTTT.

In this sample, this clonotype turned up many times. The genes are TRBV15 and TRBJ2-3; D may be TRBD1 (5 bases). Germline V gene lookup returns CDR1 LNHNV and CDR2 YYDKDF (reference sequence). Trimming took 0 bases from V and 2 from J, leaving 12 bases between them. The CDR3 loop spans 16 amino acids. The CDR3 sequence is CATSRDGAGYTDTQYF. As DNA, the CDR3 is TGTGCCACCAGCAGAGATGGGGCAGGGTACACAGATACGCAGTATTTT. The whole variable domain, remainder taken from reference TRBV15 and TRBJ2-3, is DAMVIQNPRYQVTQFGKPVTLSCSQTLNHNVMYWYQQKSSQAPKLLFHYYDKDFNNEADTPDNFQSRRPNTSFCFLDIRSPGLGDTAMYLCATSRDGAGYTDTQYFGPGTRLTVL.